This T cell receptor beta chain stems from a study of early T cells in non-severe SARS-CoV-2 infection. V dropped 2 bases and J dropped 4; count of bases not matched to a gene: 3. The CDR3 covers 14 residues. The germline V gene encodes CDR1 WSHSY and CDR2 SAAADI. This clonotype was observed at least ten times. Separate cDNA molecules each had unique molecular identifiers attached to them. TCRdb independently ran MiXCR on the 5' RACE reads; one entry per CDR3 protein. The profile covers 90,000 to 120,000 distinct CDR3 sequences, with 12% appearing a single time and approximately 3.1% taken by the ten largest.

The sequence derives from an adult who was a healthcare worker with PCR-confirmed SARS-CoV-2 infection or an uninfected control (not recorded which). The V and J genes are TRBV10-2 and TRBJ2-7, with 9 nucleotides matching TRBD2. Sequenced material: whole blood. The CDR3 loop reads CASSEKRGDYEQYF. DNA of the CDR3: TGCGCCAGCAGTGAGAAGCGGGGGGATTACGAGCAGTACTTC.